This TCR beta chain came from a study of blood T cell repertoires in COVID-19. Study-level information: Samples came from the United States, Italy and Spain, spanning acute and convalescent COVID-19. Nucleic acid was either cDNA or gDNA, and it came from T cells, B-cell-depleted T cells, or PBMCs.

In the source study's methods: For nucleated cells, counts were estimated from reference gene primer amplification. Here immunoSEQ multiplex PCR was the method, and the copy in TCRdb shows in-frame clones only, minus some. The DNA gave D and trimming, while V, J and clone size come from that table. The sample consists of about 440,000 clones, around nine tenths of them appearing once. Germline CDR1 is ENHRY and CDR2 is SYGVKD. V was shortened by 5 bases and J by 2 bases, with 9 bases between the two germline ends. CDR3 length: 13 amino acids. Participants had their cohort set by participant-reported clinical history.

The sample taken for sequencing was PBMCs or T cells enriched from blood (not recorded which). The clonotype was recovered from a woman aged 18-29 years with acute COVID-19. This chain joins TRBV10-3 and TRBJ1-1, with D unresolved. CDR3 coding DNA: TGTGCCATCAGTCGCGTGAAAAACACTGAAGCTTTCTTT. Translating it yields CAISRVKNTEAFF.